The text below deals with one T cell receptor (beta chain). This record belongs to a study of blood T cell repertoires in COVID-19. For the study at large: Donors in the United States, Italy and Spain gave samples during acute or convalescent COVID-19. Sources were T cells, B-cell-depleted T cells, or PBMCs; the material itself was cDNA or gDNA.

Per the original data handling: Estimation of nucleated cell counts was performed using reference gene primer amplification. Assay: immunoSEQ multiplex PCR; the TCRdb copy retains only in-frame clones and omits some. V and J calls plus clone size are reproduced from that table; the DNA served to infer D and trimming. The sample shows 170,000 or so clones, 90% of them seen only once. V lost 2 bases, J lost 3 bases, and 13 bases lay in between. Germline-derived CDR1 and CDR2 are MNHNS and SASEGT. This CDR3 has 15 residues. This clonotype was obtained from a man between 45 and 60 years old with acute or convalescent COVID-19. The sequenced material came from peripheral blood. The chain links TRBV6-1 to TRBJ1-1, with D maybe TRBD1 (5 bases). CDR3: CASSEYLRVDTEAFF. Written as DNA, the CDR3 is TGTGCCAGCAGTGAATACCTCAGGGTCGACACTGAAGCTTTCTTT.